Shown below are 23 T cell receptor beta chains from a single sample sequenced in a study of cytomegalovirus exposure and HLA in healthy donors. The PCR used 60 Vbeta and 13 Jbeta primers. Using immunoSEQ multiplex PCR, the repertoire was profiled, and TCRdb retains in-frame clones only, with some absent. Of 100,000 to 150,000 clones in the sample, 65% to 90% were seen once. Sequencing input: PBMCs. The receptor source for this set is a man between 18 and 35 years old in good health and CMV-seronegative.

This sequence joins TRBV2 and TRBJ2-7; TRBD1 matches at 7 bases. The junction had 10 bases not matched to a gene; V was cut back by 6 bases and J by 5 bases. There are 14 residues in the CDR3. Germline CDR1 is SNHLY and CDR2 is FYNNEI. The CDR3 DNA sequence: TGTGCCAGCAGGGGCCCCCCGACAGGGAACGAGCAGTACTTC. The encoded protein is CASRGPPTGNEQYF.

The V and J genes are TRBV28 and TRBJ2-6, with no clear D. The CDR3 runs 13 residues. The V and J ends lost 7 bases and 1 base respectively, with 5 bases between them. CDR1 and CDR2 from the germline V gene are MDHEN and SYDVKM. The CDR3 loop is CASTFSGANVLTF. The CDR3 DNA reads TGTGCCAGCACCTTTTCTGGGGCCAACGTCCTGACTTTC.

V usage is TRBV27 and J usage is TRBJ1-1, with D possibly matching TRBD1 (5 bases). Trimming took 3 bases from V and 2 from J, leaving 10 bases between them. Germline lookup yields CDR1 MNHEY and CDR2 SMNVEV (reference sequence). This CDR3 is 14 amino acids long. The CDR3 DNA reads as TGTGCCAGCAGTTTGGGGGGGATTAACACTGAAGCTTTCTTT. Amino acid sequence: CASSLGGINTEAFF.

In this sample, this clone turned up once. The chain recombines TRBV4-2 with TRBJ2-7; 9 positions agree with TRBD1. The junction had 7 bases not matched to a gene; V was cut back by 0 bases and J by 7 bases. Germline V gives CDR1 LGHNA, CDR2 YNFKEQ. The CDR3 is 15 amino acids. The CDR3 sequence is CASSQDKQGAREQYF. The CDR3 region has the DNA TGTGCCAGCAGCCAAGATAAACAGGGGGCAAGGGAGCAGTACTTC.

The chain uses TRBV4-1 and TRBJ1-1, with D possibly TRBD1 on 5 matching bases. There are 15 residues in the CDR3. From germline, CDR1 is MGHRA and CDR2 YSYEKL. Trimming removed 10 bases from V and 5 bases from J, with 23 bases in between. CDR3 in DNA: TGCGCCACACCCCCCCATGTTTTCGGGGGAACTGAAGCTTTCTTT. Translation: CATPPHVFGGTEAFF.

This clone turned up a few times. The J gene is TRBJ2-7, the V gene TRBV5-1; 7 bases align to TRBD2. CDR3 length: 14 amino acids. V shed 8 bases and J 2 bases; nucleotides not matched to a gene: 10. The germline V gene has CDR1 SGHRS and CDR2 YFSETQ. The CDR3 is CASRERGITYEQYF. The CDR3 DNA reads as TGCGCCAGTCGAGAGCGGGGTATCACCTACGAGCAGTACTTC. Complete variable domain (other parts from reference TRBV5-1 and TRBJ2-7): KAGVTQTPRYLIKTRGQQVTLSCSPISGHRSVSWYQQTPGQGLQFLFEYFSETQRNKGNFPGRFSGRQFSNSRSEMNVSTLELGDSALYLCASRERGITYEQYFGPGTRLTVT.

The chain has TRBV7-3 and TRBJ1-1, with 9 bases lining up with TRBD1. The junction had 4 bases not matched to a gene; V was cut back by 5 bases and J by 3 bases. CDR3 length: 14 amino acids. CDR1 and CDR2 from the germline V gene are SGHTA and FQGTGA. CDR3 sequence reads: CASSKQGADTEAFF. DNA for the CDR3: TGTGCCAGCAGCAAACAGGGGGCTGACACTGAAGCTTTCTTT.

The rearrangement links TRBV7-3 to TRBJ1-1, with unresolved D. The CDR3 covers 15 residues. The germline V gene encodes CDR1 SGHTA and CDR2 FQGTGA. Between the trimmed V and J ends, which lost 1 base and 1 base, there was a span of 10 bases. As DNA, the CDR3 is TGTGCCAGCAGCTTAAGTGGCTTTAAGAACACTGAAGCTTTCTTT. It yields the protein CASSLSGFKNTEAFF.

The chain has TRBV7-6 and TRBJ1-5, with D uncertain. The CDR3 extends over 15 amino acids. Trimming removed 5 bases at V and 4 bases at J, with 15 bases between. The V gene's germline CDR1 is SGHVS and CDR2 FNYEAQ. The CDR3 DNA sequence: TGTGCCAGCAGCACGGGGATCGCTTGGAATCAGCCCCAGCATTTT. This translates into CASSTGIAWNQPQHF.

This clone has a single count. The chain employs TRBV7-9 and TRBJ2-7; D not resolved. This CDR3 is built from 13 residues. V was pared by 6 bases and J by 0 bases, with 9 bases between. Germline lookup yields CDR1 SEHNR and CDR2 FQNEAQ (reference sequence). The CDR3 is CASSPIPSYEQYF. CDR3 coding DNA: TGTGCCAGCAGTCCTATCCCCTCCTACGAGCAGTACTTC. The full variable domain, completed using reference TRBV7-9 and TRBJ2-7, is DTGVSQNPRHKITKRGQNVTFRCDPISEHNRLYWYRQTLGQGPEFLTYFQNEAQLEKSRLLSDRFSAERPKGSFSTLEIQRTEQGDSAMYLCASSPIPSYEQYFGPGTRLTVT.

The CDR3 bases are TGCGCCAGCAGCCGAGGGCGCTACAATGAGCAGTTCTTC. It is translated as CASSRGRYNEQFF. This chain links TRBV10-2 with TRBJ2-1, with a possible D match to TRBD2 (5 bases). V gave up 6 bases and J gave up 3 bases, with 9 bases separating them. This CDR3 contains 13 residues. The germline V gene encodes CDR1 WSHSY and CDR2 SAAADI.

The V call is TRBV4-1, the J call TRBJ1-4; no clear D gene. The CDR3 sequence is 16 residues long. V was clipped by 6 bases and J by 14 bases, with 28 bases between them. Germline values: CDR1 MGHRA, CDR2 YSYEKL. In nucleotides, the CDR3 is TGCGCCAGCAGTCCCACGCGGCCGACCGACCTGAAAAGGCTGTTTTTT. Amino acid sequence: CASSPTRPTDLKRLFF.

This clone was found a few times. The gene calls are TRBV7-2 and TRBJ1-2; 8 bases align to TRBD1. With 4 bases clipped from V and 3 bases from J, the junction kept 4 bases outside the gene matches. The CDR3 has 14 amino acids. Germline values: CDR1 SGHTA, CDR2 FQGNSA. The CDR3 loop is CASSSQGAYYGYTF. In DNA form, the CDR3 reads TGTGCCAGCAGCTCGCAGGGGGCGTACTATGGCTACACCTTC.

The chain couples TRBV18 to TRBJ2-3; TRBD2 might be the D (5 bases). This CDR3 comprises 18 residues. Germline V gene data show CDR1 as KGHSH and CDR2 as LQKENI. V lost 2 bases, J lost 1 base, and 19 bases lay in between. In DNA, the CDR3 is TGTGCCAGCTCACCATTAGGTGAAACGGGGAAACGCACAGATACGCAGTATTTT. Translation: CASSPLGETGKRTDTQYF. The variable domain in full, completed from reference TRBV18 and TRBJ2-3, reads NAGVMQNPRHLVRRRGQEARLRCSPMKGHSHVYWYRQLPEEGLKFMVYLQKENIIDESGMPKERFSAEFPKEGPSILRIQQVVRGDSAAYFCASSPLGETGKRTDTQYFGPGTRLTVL.

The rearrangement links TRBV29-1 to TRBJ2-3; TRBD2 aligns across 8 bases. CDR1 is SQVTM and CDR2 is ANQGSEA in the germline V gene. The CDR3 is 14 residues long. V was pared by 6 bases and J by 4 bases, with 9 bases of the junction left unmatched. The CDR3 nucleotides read TGCAGCGTACTCACGGGGGGGCCAGCAGATACGCAGTATTTT. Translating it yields CSVLTGGPADTQYF.

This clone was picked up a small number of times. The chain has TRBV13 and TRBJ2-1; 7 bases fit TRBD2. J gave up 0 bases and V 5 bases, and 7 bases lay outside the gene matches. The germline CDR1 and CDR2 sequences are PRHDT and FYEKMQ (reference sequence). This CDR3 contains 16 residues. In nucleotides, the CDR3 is TGTGCCAGCAGCCAAACTAGCGCTCACTCCTACAATGAGCAGTTCTTC. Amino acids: CASSQTSAHSYNEQFF.

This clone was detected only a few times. DNA for the CDR3: TGTGCCAGCAGTCCATCTAGCGGGGTCCTCTCAATAGGAGGGTACTTC. Its protein product is CASSPSSGVLSIGGYF. The V gene is TRBV2, the J gene TRBJ2-7; 9 nucleotides line up with TRBD2. Trimming at V came to 5 bases and at J to 12 bases, leaving 20 bases not matched to a gene. Germline V gene data show CDR1 as SNHLY and CDR2 as FYNNEI. The CDR3 has 16 residues.

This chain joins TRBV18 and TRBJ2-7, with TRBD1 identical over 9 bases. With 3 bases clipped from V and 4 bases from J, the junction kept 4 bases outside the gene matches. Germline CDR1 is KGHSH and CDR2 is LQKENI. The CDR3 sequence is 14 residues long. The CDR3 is CASSPGQGLYEQYF. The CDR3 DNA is TGTGCCAGCTCACCGGGACAGGGATTGTACGAGCAGTACTTC.

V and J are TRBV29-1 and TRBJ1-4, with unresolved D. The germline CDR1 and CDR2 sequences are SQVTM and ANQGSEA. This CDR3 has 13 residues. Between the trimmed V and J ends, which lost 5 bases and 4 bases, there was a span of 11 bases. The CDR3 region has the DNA TGCAGCGTTTATTCTCCAGTTAATGAAAAACTGTTTTTT. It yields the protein CSVYSPVNEKLFF. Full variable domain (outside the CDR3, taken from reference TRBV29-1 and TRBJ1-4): SAVISQKPSRDICQRGTSLTIQCQVDSQVTMMFWYRQQPGQSLTLIATANQGSEATYESGFVIDKFPISRPNLTFSTLTVSNMSPEDSSIYLCSVYSPVNEKLFFGSGTQLSVL.

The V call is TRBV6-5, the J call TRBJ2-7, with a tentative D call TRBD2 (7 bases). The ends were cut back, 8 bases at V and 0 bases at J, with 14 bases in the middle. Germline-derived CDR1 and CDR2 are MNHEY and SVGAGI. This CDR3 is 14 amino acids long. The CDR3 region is CASGRRGGSYEQYF. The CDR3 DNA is TGTGCCAGCGGTCGAAGGGGGGGCTCCTACGAGCAGTACTTC.

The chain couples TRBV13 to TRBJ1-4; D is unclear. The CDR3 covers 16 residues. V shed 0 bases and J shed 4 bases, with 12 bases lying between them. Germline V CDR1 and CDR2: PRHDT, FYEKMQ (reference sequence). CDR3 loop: CASSLGLGSFNEKLFF. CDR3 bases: TGTGCCAGCAGCTTAGGTCTTGGGAGCTTTAATGAAAAACTGTTTTTT.

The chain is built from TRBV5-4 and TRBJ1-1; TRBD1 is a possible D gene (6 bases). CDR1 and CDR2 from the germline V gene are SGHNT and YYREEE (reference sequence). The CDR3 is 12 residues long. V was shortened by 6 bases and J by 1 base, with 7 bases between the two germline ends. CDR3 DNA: TGTGCCAGCAAACAGGGGAACACTGAAGCTTTCTTT. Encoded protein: CASKQGNTEAFF.

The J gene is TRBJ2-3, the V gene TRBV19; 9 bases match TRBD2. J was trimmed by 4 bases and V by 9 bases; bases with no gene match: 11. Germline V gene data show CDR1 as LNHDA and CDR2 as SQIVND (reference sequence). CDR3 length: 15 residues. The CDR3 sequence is CASNRLAGMADTQYF. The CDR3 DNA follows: TGTGCCAGCAACAGGCTAGCGGGGATGGCAGATACGCAGTATTTT. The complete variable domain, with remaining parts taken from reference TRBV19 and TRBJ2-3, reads DGGITQSPKYLFRKEGQNVTLSCEQNLNHDAMYWYRQDPGQGLRLIYYSQIVNDFQKGDIAEGYSVSREKKESFPLTVTSAQKNPTAFYLCASNRLAGMADTQYFGPGTRLTVL.